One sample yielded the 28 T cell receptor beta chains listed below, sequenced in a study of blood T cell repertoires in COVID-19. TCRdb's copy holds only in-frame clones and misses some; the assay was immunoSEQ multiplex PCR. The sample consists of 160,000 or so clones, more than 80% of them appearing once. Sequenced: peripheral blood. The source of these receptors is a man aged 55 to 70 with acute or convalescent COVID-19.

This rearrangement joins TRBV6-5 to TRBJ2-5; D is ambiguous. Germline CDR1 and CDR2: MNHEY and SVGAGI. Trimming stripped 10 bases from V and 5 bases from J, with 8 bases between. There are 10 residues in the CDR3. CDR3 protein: CATTEETQYF. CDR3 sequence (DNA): TGTGCCACAACGGAGGAGACCCAGTACTTC.

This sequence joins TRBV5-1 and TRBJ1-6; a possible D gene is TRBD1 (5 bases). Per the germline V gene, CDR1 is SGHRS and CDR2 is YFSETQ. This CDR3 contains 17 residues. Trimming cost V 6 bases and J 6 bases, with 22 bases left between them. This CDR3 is CASTPMQGFAFNSPLHF. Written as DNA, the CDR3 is TGCGCCAGCACCCCGATGCAGGGCTTCGCGTTTAATTCACCCCTCCACTTT.

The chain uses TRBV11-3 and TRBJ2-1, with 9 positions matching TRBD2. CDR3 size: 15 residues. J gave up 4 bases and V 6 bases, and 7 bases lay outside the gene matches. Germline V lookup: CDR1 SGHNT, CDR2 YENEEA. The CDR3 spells CASSPSGGSYNEQFF. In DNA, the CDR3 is TGTGCCAGCAGTCCCAGCGGGGGGTCTTACAATGAGCAGTTCTTC.

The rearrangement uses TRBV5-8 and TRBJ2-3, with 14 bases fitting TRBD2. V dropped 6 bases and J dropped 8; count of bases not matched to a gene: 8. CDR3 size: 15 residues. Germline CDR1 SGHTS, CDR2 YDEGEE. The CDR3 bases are TGTGCCAGCACCTCGGGGACTAGCGGGGGCCTTACGCAGTATTTT. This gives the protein CASTSGTSGGLTQYF.

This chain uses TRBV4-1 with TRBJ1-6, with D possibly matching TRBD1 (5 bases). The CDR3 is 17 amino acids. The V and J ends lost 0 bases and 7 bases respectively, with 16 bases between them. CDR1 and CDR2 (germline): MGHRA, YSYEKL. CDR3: CASSQDPVLKGNSPLHF. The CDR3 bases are TGCGCCAGCAGCCAAGATCCGGTTCTCAAGGGGAATTCACCCCTCCACTTT.

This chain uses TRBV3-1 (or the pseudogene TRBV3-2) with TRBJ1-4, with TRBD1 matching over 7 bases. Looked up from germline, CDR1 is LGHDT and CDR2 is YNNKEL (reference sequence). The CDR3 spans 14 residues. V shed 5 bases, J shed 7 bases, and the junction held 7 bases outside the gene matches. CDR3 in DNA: TGTGCCAGCAGCTTTGGGACAGAAGGTGAAAAACTGTTTTTT. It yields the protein CASSFGTEGEKLFF.

The CDR3 spells CASKSRGRKGETQYF. In DNA form, the CDR3 reads TGTGCCAGTAAATCTAGGGGCCGTAAGGGGGAGACCCAGTACTTC. The J gene is TRBJ2-5, the V gene TRBV19, with D maybe TRBD1 (5 bases). V lost 7 bases to trimming and J lost 5 bases, with 20 bases between them. This CDR3 contains 15 residues. Germline CDR1 LNHDA, CDR2 SQIVND (reference sequence).

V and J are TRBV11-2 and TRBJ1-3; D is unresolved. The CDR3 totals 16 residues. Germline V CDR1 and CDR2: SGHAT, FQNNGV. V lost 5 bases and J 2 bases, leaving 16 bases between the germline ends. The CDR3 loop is CASSTAGRGTGNTIYF. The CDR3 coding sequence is TGTGCCAGCAGCACGGCGGGCCGTGGCACTGGAAACACCATATATTTT. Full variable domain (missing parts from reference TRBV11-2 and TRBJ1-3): EAGVAQSPRYKIIEKRQSVAFWCNPISGHATLYWYQQILGQGPKLLIQFQNNGVVDDSQLPKDRFSAERLKGVDSTLKIQPAKLEDSAVYLCASSTAGRGTGNTIYFGEGSWLTVV.

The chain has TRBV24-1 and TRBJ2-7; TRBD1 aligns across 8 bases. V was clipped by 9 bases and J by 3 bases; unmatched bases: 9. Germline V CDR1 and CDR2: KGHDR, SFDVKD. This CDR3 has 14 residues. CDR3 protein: CATAPGQASYEQYF. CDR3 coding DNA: TGTGCCACCGCACCGGGACAGGCCAGCTACGAGCAGTACTTC.

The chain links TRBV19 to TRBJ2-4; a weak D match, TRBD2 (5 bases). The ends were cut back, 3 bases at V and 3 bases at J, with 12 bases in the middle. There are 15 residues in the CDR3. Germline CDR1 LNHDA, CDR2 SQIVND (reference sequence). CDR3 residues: CASSIPGEGKNIQYF. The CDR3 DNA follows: TGTGCCAGTAGTATCCCCGGGGAAGGCAAAAACATTCAGTACTTC.

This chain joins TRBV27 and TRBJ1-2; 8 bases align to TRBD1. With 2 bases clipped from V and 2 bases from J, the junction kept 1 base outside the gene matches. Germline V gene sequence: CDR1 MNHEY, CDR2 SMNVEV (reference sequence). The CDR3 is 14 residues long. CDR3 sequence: CASSLAGGNYGYTF. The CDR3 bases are TGTGCCAGCAGTTTAGCAGGGGGCAACTATGGCTACACCTTC.

The CDR3 coding sequence is TGTGCCAGCAGCGGCGGGACAGGGGCTTTCCACGAGCAGTACTTC. This encodes CASSGGTGAFHEQYF. The chain uses TRBV9 and TRBJ2-7; 10 bases agree with TRBD1. Germline lookup yields CDR1 SGDLS and CDR2 YYNGEE. The CDR3 has 15 amino acids. V shed 3 bases, J shed 5 bases, and the junction held 8 bases outside the gene matches.

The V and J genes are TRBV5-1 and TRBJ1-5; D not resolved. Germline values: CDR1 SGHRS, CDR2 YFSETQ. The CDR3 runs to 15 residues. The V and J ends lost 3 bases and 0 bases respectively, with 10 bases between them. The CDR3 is CASSSDGISNQPQHF. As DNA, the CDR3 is TGCGCCAGCAGCTCGGACGGGATTAGCAATCAGCCCCAGCATTTT.

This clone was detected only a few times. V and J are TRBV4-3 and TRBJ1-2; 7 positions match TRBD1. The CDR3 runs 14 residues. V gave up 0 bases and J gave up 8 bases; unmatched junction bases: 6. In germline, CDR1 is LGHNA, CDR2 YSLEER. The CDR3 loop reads CASSQETGPGGYTF. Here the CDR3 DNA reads TGCGCCAGCAGCCAAGAGACAGGGCCGGGCGGCTACACCTTC.

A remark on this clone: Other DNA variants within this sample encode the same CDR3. The DNA of the CDR3 is TGCGCCAGCAGCCAAGTGTTTCTAGCGGGGGGACAATACGAGCAGTACTTC. The encoded protein is CASSQVFLAGGQYEQYF. J is TRBJ2-7 and V is TRBV4-1; TRBD2 matches at 11 bases. Unmatched junction bases numbered 9, after V lost 1 base and J lost 4 bases. The CDR3 loop spans 17 amino acids. The germline V gene has CDR1 MGHRA and CDR2 YSYEKL.

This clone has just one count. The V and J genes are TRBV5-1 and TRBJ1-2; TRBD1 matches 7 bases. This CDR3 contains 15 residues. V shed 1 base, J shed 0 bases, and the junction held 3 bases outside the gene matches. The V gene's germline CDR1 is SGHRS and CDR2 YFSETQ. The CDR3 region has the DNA TGCGCCAGCAGCTTGAACAGGGGATCTAACTATGGCTACACCTTC. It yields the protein CASSLNRGSNYGYTF. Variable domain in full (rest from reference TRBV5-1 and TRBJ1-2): KAGVTQTPRYLIKTRGQQVTLSCSPISGHRSVSWYQQTPGQGLQFLFEYFSETQRNKGNFPGRFSGRQFSNSRSEMNVSTLELGDSALYLCASSLNRGSNYGYTFGSGTRLTVV.

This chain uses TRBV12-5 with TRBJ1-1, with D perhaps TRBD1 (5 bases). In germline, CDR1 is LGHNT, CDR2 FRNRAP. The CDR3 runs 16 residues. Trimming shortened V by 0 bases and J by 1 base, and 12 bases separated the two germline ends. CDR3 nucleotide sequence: TGTGCTAGTGGTTTGGTAGTGGGGCTTTCGAACACTGAAGCTTTCTTT. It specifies CASGLVVGLSNTEAFF.

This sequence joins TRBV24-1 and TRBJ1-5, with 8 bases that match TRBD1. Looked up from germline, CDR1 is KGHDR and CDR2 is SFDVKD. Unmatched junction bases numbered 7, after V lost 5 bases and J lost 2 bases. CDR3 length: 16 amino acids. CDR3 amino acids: CATSGTGGQGNQPQHF. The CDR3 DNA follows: TGTGCCACCAGTGGAACAGGGGGACAGGGCAATCAGCCCCAGCATTTT.

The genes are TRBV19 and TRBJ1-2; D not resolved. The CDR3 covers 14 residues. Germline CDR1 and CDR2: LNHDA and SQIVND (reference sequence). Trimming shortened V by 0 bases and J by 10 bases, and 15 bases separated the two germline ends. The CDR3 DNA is TGTGCCAGTAGTATAGACCTATTATCTACGTACTACACCTTC. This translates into CASSIDLLSTYYTF.

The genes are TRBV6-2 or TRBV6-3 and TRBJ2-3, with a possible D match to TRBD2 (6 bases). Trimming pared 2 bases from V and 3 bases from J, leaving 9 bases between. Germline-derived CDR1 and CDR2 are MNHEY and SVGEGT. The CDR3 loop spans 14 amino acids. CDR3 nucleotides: TGTGCCAGCAGTTACCGGGGAGGAACAGATACGCAGTATTTT. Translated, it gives CASSYRGGTDTQYF.

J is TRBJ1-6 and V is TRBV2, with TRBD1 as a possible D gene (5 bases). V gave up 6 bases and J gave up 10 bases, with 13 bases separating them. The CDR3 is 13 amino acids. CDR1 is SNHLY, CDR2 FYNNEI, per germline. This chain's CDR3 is CASRQGDDSPLHF. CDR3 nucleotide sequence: TGTGCCAGCAGGCAGGGCGATGACTCACCCCTCCACTTT.

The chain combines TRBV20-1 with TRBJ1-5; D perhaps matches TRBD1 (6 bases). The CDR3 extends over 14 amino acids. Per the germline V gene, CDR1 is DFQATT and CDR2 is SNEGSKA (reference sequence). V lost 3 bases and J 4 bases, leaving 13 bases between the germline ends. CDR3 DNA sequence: TGCAGTGCTAGTCTCCCACAGGGAAATCAGCCCCAGCATTTT. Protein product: CSASLPQGNQPQHF.

CDR3 sequence: CASNPASGGATGELFF. The CDR3 coding sequence is TGTGCCAGCAATCCGGCTAGCGGGGGGGCGACCGGGGAGCTGTTTTTT. The rearrangement joins TRBV28 to TRBJ2-2; 12 bases fit TRBD2. V trimming: 7 bases; J trimming: 5 bases; junction bases outside the gene matches: 8. Germline loops: CDR1 MDHEN, CDR2 SYDVKM. This CDR3 comprises 16 residues.

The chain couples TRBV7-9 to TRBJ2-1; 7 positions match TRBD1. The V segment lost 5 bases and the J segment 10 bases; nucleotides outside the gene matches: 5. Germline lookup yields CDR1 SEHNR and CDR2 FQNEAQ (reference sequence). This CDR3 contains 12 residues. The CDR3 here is CASSLTGDEQFF. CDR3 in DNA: TGTGCCAGCAGCCTAACAGGGGACGAGCAGTTCTTC.

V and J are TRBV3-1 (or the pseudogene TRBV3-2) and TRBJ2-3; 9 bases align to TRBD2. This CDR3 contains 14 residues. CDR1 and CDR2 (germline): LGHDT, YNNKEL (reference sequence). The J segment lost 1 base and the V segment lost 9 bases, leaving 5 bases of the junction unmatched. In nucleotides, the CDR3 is TGTGCCAGTAGCGAGCGGGGGGGCACAGATACGCAGTATTTT. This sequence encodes CASSERGGTDTQYF.

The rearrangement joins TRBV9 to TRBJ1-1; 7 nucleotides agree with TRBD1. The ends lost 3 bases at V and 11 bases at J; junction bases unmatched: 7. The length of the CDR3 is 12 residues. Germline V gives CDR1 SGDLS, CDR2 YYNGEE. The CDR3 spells CASSATGQAAFF. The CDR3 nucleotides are TGTGCCAGCAGCGCGACAGGACAGGCTGCTTTCTTT.

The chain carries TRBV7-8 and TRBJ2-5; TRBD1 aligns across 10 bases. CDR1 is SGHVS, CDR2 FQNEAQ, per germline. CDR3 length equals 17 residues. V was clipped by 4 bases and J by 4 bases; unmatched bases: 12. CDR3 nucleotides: TGTGCCAGCAGCTCCTCCCGGGACAGGGGTGCGCGAGAGACCCAGTACTTC. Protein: CASSSSRDRGARETQYF.

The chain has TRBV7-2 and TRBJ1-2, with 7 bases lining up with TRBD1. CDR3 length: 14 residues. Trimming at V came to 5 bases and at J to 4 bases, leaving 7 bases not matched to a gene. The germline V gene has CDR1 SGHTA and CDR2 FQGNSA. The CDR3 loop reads CASSPPRDSYGYTF. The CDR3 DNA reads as TGTGCCAGCAGCCCACCTCGGGACAGCTATGGCTACACCTTC.